These 26 T cell receptor beta chains came from one sample sequenced in a study of T-cell memory formation after mild COVID-19. TCRdb analysed the 5' RACE reads with MiXCR anew, one entry per CDR3 protein. The data contain hundreds of thousands of distinct CDR3 sequences, about a sixth of them singletons. The material sequenced was PBMCs or a T cell subset sorted from them (not recorded which). Receptors were obtained from an adult woman who had mild COVID-19 (a few samples of this study predate the infection). Cell type and time point are not known.

J is TRBJ1-4 and V is TRBV7-9, with 8 bases lining up with TRBD1. V was clipped by 3 bases and J by 7 bases; unmatched bases: 7. CDR3 length equals 15 residues. Germline lookup yields CDR1 SEHNR and CDR2 FQNEAQ (reference sequence). The CDR3 bases are TGTGCCAGCAGCTTCAGGGGGCCTTTAACTGAAAAACTGTTTTTT. It is translated as CASSFRGPLTEKLFF.

V is TRBV11-1 and J is TRBJ1-2; 7 bases map to TRBD1. Losses at the gene ends were 3 bases for V and 4 bases for J; bases not matched to a gene: 8. Germline V gives CDR1 SGHAT, CDR2 FQDESV (reference sequence). This CDR3 region has 15 residues. CDR3 DNA sequence: TGTGCCAGCAGCTTGAACAGGGGCGGCGGCTATGGCTACACCTTC. This translates into CASSLNRGGGYGYTF.

This clonotype was seen only a few times. The chain recombines TRBV5-6 with TRBJ2-7, with 8 bases identical to TRBD2. After removal of 6 bases from V and 2 bases from J, the junction contained 16 bases not matched to a gene. Germline CDR1 reads SGHDT; CDR2 reads YYEEEE. The CDR3 covers 17 residues. The CDR3: CASTALASGLITYEQYF. The CDR3 coding sequence is TGTGCCAGCACTGCGTTAGCTAGCGGGTTGATCACCTACGAGCAGTACTTC. The full variable domain, in which reference TRBV5-6 and TRBJ2-7 provide the parts outside the CDR3, is DAGVTQSPTHLIKTRGQQVTLRCSPKSGHDTVSWYQQALGQGPQFIFQYYEEEERQRGNFPDRFSGHQFPNYSSELNVNALLLGDSALYLCASTALASGLITYEQYFGPGTRLTVT.

The chain is built from TRBV6-5 and TRBJ2-1; D call uncertain. The CDR3 contains 14 residues. Germline CDR1 and CDR2: MNHEY and SVGAGI. V dropped 4 bases and J dropped 0 bases, with 7 bases sitting between them. CDR3 protein: CASSSDFSYNEQFF. The DNA for the CDR3 is TGTGCCAGCAGTTCCGATTTCTCCTACAATGAGCAGTTCTTC.

This clonotype has a handful of counts. The V call is TRBV29-1, the J call TRBJ2-3; 10 bases agree with TRBD2. Per germline, CDR1 SQVTM and CDR2 ANQGSEA. Trimming cost V 6 bases and J 5 bases; bases outside gene matches: 8. This CDR3 contains 14 residues. The CDR3: CSVERGGSEDTQYF. The CDR3 DNA sequence: TGCAGCGTGGAGCGGGGGGGCTCTGAAGATACGCAGTATTTT.

This clonotype was detected only a few times. This rearrangement joins TRBV7-9 to TRBJ1-1, with D tentatively TRBD1 (6 bases). V shed 5 bases and J shed 11 bases, with 15 bases lying between them. From germline, CDR1 is SEHNR and CDR2 FQNEAQ (reference sequence). The CDR3 totals 12 residues. In nucleotides, the CDR3 is TGTGCCAGCAGCGTCGGTCACAGGGAGGCTTTCTTT. This codes for CASSVGHREAFF.

The rearrangement uses TRBV5-4 and TRBJ1-5, with D unresolved. This CDR3 is 15 amino acids long. CDR1 SGHNT and CDR2 YYREEE come from the germline V gene (reference sequence). V lost 0 bases and J 5 bases, leaving 12 bases between the germline ends. In DNA form, the CDR3 reads TGTGCCAGCAGCTTGGTCAAACGGAGGGATCAGCCCCAGCATTTT. Amino acid sequence: CASSLVKRRDQPQHF.

This clonotype was observed a few times. The CDR3 here is CASSFSGGKTGELFF. For the CDR3, the DNA is TGCGCCAGCAGCTTTAGCGGGGGGAAGACCGGGGAGCTGTTTTTT. The rearrangement uses TRBV5-1 and TRBJ2-2, with 10 bases identical to TRBD2. The V and J ends lost 2 bases and 5 bases, in that order; junction bases with no gene match: 3. In germline, CDR1 is SGHRS, CDR2 YFSETQ. The CDR3 has 15 residues.

This chain connects TRBV9 to TRBJ2-6; D might be TRBD2 (5 bases). Trimming stripped 8 bases from V and 1 base from J, with 10 bases between. Germline lookup yields CDR1 SGDLS and CDR2 YYNGEE. The CDR3 spans 14 residues. The CDR3 loop reads CASGTGSGANVLTF. Here the CDR3 DNA reads TGTGCCAGTGGAACGGGGTCTGGGGCCAACGTCCTGACTTTC.

In this sample, this clonotype turned up a few times. The CDR3 DNA follows: TGTGCCACCCGAGGGATAGGGGAGACCCAGTACTTC. It codes for CATRGIGETQYF. The V call is TRBV24-1, the J call TRBJ2-5, with D possibly TRBD2 on 5 matching bases. The CDR3 spans 12 residues. The germline gives CDR1 KGHDR, CDR2 SFDVKD. Trimming pared 9 bases from V and 5 bases from J, leaving 12 bases between.

This clonotype was detected ten times or more. The chain links TRBV7-8 to TRBJ2-5, with 9 bases aligning to TRBD1. Germline V gene sequence: CDR1 SGHVS, CDR2 FQNEAQ. CDR3 size: 14 residues. The junction had 2 bases not matched to a gene; V was cut back by 1 base and J by 5 bases. The CDR3 loop is CASSLDRGQETQYF. As DNA, the CDR3 is TGTGCCAGCAGCTTAGACAGGGGGCAGGAGACCCAGTACTTC. Using reference TRBV7-8 and TRBJ2-5 for the parts outside the CDR3, the full variable domain is GAGVSQSPRYKVAKRGQDVALRCDPISGHVSLFWYQQALGQGPEFLTYFQNEAQLDKSGLPSDRFFAERPEGSVSTLKIQRTQQEDSAVYLCASSLDRGQETQYFGPGTRLLVL.

The rearrangement uses TRBV2 and TRBJ1-4; unclear D gene. V lost 8 bases, J lost 7 bases, and 8 bases lay in between. CDR3 length equals 11 residues. CDR1 and CDR2 (germline): SNHLY, FYNNEI. DNA of the CDR3: TGTGCCAGCGTTTTGGGTGAAAAACTGTTTTTT. It encodes CASVLGEKLFF. Full variable domain (rest looked up from reference TRBV2 and TRBJ1-4): EPEVTQTPSHQVTQMGQEVILRCVPISNHLYFYWYRQILGQKVEFLVSFYNNEISEKSEIFDDQFSVERPDGSNFTLKIRSTKLEDSAMYFCASVLGEKLFFGSGTQLSVL.

This clonotype appeared a few times. The rearrangement uses TRBV24-1 and TRBJ2-3; possible D gene TRBD1, 5 bases. The CDR3 runs to 15 residues. Germline V lookup: CDR1 KGHDR, CDR2 SFDVKD. The V gene lost 5 bases and the J gene lost 8 bases, with 19 bases spanning the gap. As DNA, the CDR3 is TGTGCCACCAGTGCTTCTTCAGGGCCGGTAGGTACGCAGTATTTT. It codes for CATSASSGPVGTQYF.

This chain connects TRBV29-1 to TRBJ1-2; D call uncertain. CDR1 SQVTM and CDR2 ANQGSEA come from the germline V gene. Trimming removed 5 bases from V and 0 bases from J, with 13 bases in between. The CDR3 consists of 14 residues. CDR3 in amino acids: CSVRYRASNYGYTF. The CDR3 DNA sequence: TGCAGCGTTCGATATAGGGCGTCTAACTATGGCTACACCTTC.

The chain combines TRBV7-2 with TRBJ1-5; D is unresolved. V was cut by 6 bases and J by 0 bases, with 12 bases left in between. From germline, CDR1 is SGHTA and CDR2 FQGNSA. The CDR3 consists of 15 residues. The CDR3 protein is CASSRYADSNQPQHF. CDR3 sequence (DNA): TGTGCCAGCAGTCGATACGCAGATAGCAATCAGCCCCAGCATTTT.

This clonotype was seen more than once but under ten times. V usage is TRBV4-1 and J usage is TRBJ2-3; TRBD1 agrees at 8 bases. Germline assignment: CDR1 MGHRA and CDR2 YSYEKL. The CDR3 sequence is 16 residues long. The trim removed 2 bases at V and 3 bases at J, leaving 7 bases unmatched. CDR3 sequence reads: CASSQHGQGGTDTQYF. In nucleotides, the CDR3 is TGCGCCAGCAGCCAACATGGACAGGGAGGTACAGATACGCAGTATTTT.

This clonotype was detected ten times or more. The chain has TRBV9 and TRBJ2-2; D perhaps matches TRBD2 (5 bases). Germline V gene lookup returns CDR1 SGDLS and CDR2 YYNGEE. The CDR3 runs to 16 residues. Trimming removed 4 bases at V and 2 bases at J, with 15 bases between. The CDR3 loop reads CASSPRVASNTGELFF. CDR3 DNA sequence: TGTGCCAGCAGCCCCCGAGTAGCGTCAAACACCGGGGAGCTGTTTTTT.

The V gene is TRBV4-1, the J gene TRBJ2-7; D is unresolved. This CDR3 comprises 16 residues. V lost 0 bases and J 2 bases, leaving 14 bases between the germline ends. CDR1 and CDR2 from the germline V gene are MGHRA and YSYEKL. The CDR3 coding sequence is TGCGCCAGCAGCCAAGATACTACCCCCAGGCCCTACGAGCAGTACTTC. Amino acid sequence: CASSQDTTPRPYEQYF.

The V call is TRBV18, the J call TRBJ2-7; D is tentatively TRBD1 or TRBD2 (6 bases each). The CDR3 is 15 amino acids. Germline V CDR1 and CDR2: KGHSH, LQKENI. V was cut by 0 bases and J by 5 bases, with 14 bases left in between. The CDR3 reads CASSPPPGARNEQYF. The CDR3 DNA reads TGTGCCAGCTCACCACCGCCGGGGGCGCGAAACGAGCAGTACTTC.

This clonotype came up a few times. This rearrangement joins TRBV6-5 to TRBJ2-7; 10 bases are a match to TRBD2. CDR3 length: 15 residues. Germline CDR1 MNHEY, CDR2 SVGAGI. With V trimmed by 7 bases and J by 2 bases, 8 bases remained unmatched. In DNA, the CDR3 is TGTGCCAGCACCCCCGGGACTAGCGTTACCTACGAGCAGTACTTC. Amino acid sequence: CASTPGTSVTYEQYF.

This clonotype was recorded a few times. The chain has TRBV6-2 or TRBV6-3 and TRBJ2-3, with D uncertain. The CDR3 is 15 amino acids. Trimming left V 7 bases short and J 2 bases short, with 16 bases between. From germline, CDR1 is MNHEY and CDR2 SVGEGT. Here the CDR3 reads CASTLSDRPTDTQYF. CDR3 nucleotides: TGTGCCAGCACCCTCTCGGACCGACCCACAGATACGCAGTATTTT.

This clonotype was detected a few times. The J gene is TRBJ2-2, the V gene TRBV5-1, with 7 bases aligning to TRBD2. Germline-derived CDR1 and CDR2 are SGHRS and YFSETQ. There are 16 residues in the CDR3. Losses at the gene ends were 0 bases for V and 1 base for J; bases not matched to a gene: 3. For the CDR3, the DNA is TGCGCCAGCAGCTTGGGGACTAGAGAGAACACCGGGGAGCTGTTTTTT. It encodes CASSLGTRENTGELFF.

Only a few counts were recorded for this clonotype. The rearrangement uses TRBV6-5 and TRBJ2-5, with 8 bases fitting TRBD2. CDR1 is MNHEY, CDR2 SVGAGI, per germline. V shed 2 bases, J shed 1 base, and the junction held 3 bases outside the gene matches. The CDR3 is 15 residues long. The CDR3 protein is CASSYGAGGQETQYF. The CDR3 DNA sequence: TGTGCCAGCAGTTACGGCGCGGGAGGCCAAGAGACCCAGTACTTC.

The CDR3 here is CASSYTIRETQYF. The CDR3, as DNA: TGTGCCAGCAGTTACACGATACGGGAGACCCAGTACTTC. The chain recombines TRBV6-2 or TRBV6-3 with TRBJ2-5; D gene uncertain. Germline CDR1 and CDR2: MNHEY and SVGEGT. Trimming removed 2 bases at V and 5 bases at J, with 9 bases between. This CDR3 is built from 13 residues.

This clonotype was seen a few times. The chain combines TRBV18 with TRBJ2-7; 7 nucleotides align to TRBD1. V lost 6 bases and J lost 1; bases outside the gene matches: 9. The CDR3 runs to 15 residues. The germline CDR1 and CDR2 sequences are KGHSH and LQKENI. CDR3 DNA: TGTGCCAGCTCCCGCGACAGGGATTCATCCTACGAGCAGTACTTC. Its translation is CASSRDRDSSYEQYF.

The gene calls are TRBV6-1 and TRBJ1-5; D is unresolved. V was cut by 6 bases and J by 3 bases, with 24 bases left in between. CDR3 length: 18 residues. Germline-derived CDR1 and CDR2 are MNHNS and SASEGT. This chain's CDR3 is CASSATPTSAGINQPQHF. For the CDR3, the DNA is TGTGCCAGCAGCGCGACACCTACCAGCGCGGGTATCAATCAGCCCCAGCATTTT.